This entry lists 21 T cell receptor beta chains sequenced from one sample in a study of cytomegalovirus exposure and HLA in healthy donors. The PCR used 60 Vbeta and 13 Jbeta primers. Generated by immunoSEQ multiplex PCR, the TCRdb table keeps only in-frame clones and is missing some. The sample shows about 190,000 clones, about 77% of them seen only once. Sequencing was done on a sample of PBMCs. The receptor set was obtained from a woman aged 25 to 39 in good health and CMV-seropositive.

This clone was seen a few times. The chain joins TRBV5-1 to TRBJ2-1; D is undetermined. Germline-derived CDR1 and CDR2 are SGHRS and YFSETQ. CDR3 length: 14 residues. Trimming cost V 4 bases and J 9 bases, with 17 bases left between them. CDR3 sequence (DNA): TGCGCCAGCAGCCCAAAGACAAGTACGATTGAGCAGTTCTTC. Translating it yields CASSPKTSTIEQFF.

The chain joins TRBV6-5 to TRBJ2-7; 8 bases match TRBD1. The CDR3 loop spans 14 amino acids. Germline loops: CDR1 MNHEY, CDR2 SVGAGI. V lost 6 bases, J lost 2 bases, and 6 bases stayed unmatched. DNA for the CDR3: TGTGCCAGCAGAAGGAACAGGGGGACCTACGAGCAGTACTTC. Its protein product is CASRRNRGTYEQYF.

This chain joins TRBV7-9 and TRBJ1-5; D is possibly TRBD1 (6 bases). The CDR3 spans 13 residues. The V end was cut by 0 bases, the J end by 6 bases, with 6 bases between. Germline V gives CDR1 SEHNR, CDR2 FQNEAQ (reference sequence). The CDR3 bases are TGTGCCAGCAGCTTAGCAGGGGGTCAGCCCCAGCATTTT. Its translation is CASSLAGGQPQHF.

The gene calls are TRBV15 and TRBJ2-5; 9 bases are a match to TRBD2. Trimming cost V 1 base and J 0 bases; bases outside gene matches: 3. Per the germline V gene, CDR1 is LNHNV and CDR2 is YYDKDF (reference sequence). CDR3 size: 16 residues. Here the CDR3 reads CATSRALAGYQETQYF. The CDR3, as DNA: TGTGCCACCAGCAGAGCCCTAGCGGGGTACCAAGAGACCCAGTACTTC.

This clone was recorded a few times. A read error may produce the germline difference seen at one junction end. The V gene is TRBV5-1, the J gene TRBJ2-1, with 13 bases identical to TRBD2. The CDR3 is 15 amino acids. Looked up from germline, CDR1 is SGHRS and CDR2 is YFSETQ. CDR3 in DNA: TGCGCCAGCAGTCCTGGACTAGCGGGGGACAAAGAGCAGTTCTTC. Its translation: CASSPGLAGDKEQFF.

The V and J genes are TRBV6-5 and TRBJ1-1; possibly TRBD1 for D (5 bases). CDR1 is MNHEY and CDR2 is SVGAGI in the germline V gene. V was clipped by 5 bases and J by 0 bases, with 13 bases between them. This CDR3 region has 15 residues. The CDR3 DNA reads as TGTGCCAGCAGTGCACGACAGATAATGAACACTGAAGCTTTCTTT. Residues: CASSARQIMNTEAFF.

The V call is TRBV7-9, the J call TRBJ2-7, with D tentatively TRBD1 (5 bases). Germline loops: CDR1 SEHNR, CDR2 FQNEAQ (reference sequence). This CDR3 has 14 amino acids. V lost 2 bases to trimming and J lost 2 bases, with 10 bases between them. The CDR3 region is CASSLRQGPYEQYF. CDR3 DNA sequence: TGTGCCAGCAGCTTAAGGCAGGGCCCCTACGAGCAGTACTTC.

The chain recombines TRBV27 with TRBJ1-4; no reliable D call. This CDR3 spans 13 amino acids. From germline, CDR1 is MNHEY and CDR2 SMNVEV (reference sequence). Trimming took off 6 bases at V and 2 bases at J, with 7 bases between the two ends. The DNA of the CDR3 is TGTGCCAGCAGATATTCGACTAATGAAAAACTGTTTTTT. It yields the protein CASRYSTNEKLFF.

This clone has just one count. This chain uses TRBV6-5 with TRBJ1-5; no definite D call. Trimming left V 5 bases short and J 4 bases short, with 9 bases between. The CDR3 length is 13 residues. Germline V gives CDR1 MNHEY, CDR2 SVGAGI. The CDR3 bases are TGTGCCAGCAGTGAAGTCAGGAATCAGCCCCAGCATTTT. Amino acid sequence: CASSEVRNQPQHF.

This chain links TRBV6-6 with TRBJ2-7, with a tentative D call TRBD2 (6 bases). Trimming stripped 6 bases from V and 7 bases from J, with 16 bases between. CDR1 and CDR2 (germline): MNHNY, SVGAGI (reference sequence). The CDR3 sequence is 13 residues long. CDR3 loop: CASRGDFPWEQYF. The CDR3 DNA sequence: TGTGCCAGCAGGGGGGACTTCCCTTGGGAGCAGTACTTC.

The CDR3 region is CASSVGGGAAVQETQYF. CDR3 in DNA: TGTGCCAGCAGCGTAGGCGGGGGGGCCGCCGTCCAAGAGACCCAGTACTTC. The J gene is TRBJ2-5, the V gene TRBV9; TRBD2 aligns across 9 bases. Trimming at V came to 0 bases and at J to 1 base, leaving 7 bases not matched to a gene. The CDR3 consists of 17 residues. Germline CDR1 SGDLS, CDR2 YYNGEE.

The V call is TRBV2, the J call TRBJ2-1; the match to TRBD1 covers 7 bases. Germline lookup yields CDR1 SNHLY and CDR2 FYNNEI. The CDR3 runs 15 residues. The V segment lost 7 bases and the J segment 4 bases; nucleotides outside the gene matches: 10. The CDR3 nucleotides are TGTGCCAGCATCCCTGGGACAGCAAGATACAATGAGCAGTTCTTC. It encodes CASIPGTARYNEQFF.

The sample holds a few counts of this clone. J is TRBJ2-3 and V is TRBV10-2, with 9 positions matching TRBD1. The J call may be in error: the DNA end matches TRBJ1-5 better. The V gene's germline CDR1 is WSHSY and CDR2 SAAADI. The length of the CDR3 is 15 residues. The CDR3 protein is CASIWTGEVTDTQHF. In nucleotides, the CDR3 is TGCGCCAGCATTTGGACAGGGGAGGTTACAGATACGCAGCATTTT.

This chain links TRBV7-2 with TRBJ1-1; D unclear. Germline V lookup: CDR1 SGHTA, CDR2 FQGNSA. Trimming took off 5 bases at V and 7 bases at J, with 14 bases between the two ends. There are 13 residues in the CDR3. The CDR3 is CASSQPPTLEAFF. CDR3 DNA: TGTGCCAGCAGCCAACCCCCGACACTTGAAGCTTTCTTT.

The genes are TRBV7-9 and TRBJ2-2, with TRBD1 matching 9 bases. The CDR3 has 15 amino acids. Germline CDR1 and CDR2: SEHNR and FQNEAQ (reference sequence). V was pared by 6 bases and J by 6 bases, with 8 bases of the junction left unmatched. The CDR3 sequence is CASRSNRGPAGELFF. In DNA form, the CDR3 reads TGTGCCAGCAGGTCGAACAGGGGGCCGGCCGGGGAGCTGTTTTTT.

This clone was detected once. CDR3 DNA sequence: TGTGCCAGTCGCGGACTAGCGAGCTCCGGGAACCAGTACTTC. Encoded protein: CASRGLASSGNQYF. The chain is built from TRBV27 and TRBJ2-5, with 9 bases lining up with TRBD2. The J segment lost 10 bases and the V segment lost 9 bases, leaving 15 bases of the junction unmatched. Germline CDR1 MNHEY, CDR2 SMNVEV (reference sequence). The length of the CDR3 is 14 residues.

The J gene is TRBJ1-1, the V gene TRBV7-2, with 7 nucleotides matching TRBD1. The CDR3 runs 13 residues. The J segment lost 10 bases and the V segment lost 3 bases, leaving 8 bases of the junction unmatched. Germline CDR1 is SGHTA and CDR2 is FQGNSA. Here the CDR3 DNA reads TGTGCCAGCAGCTTTGACGAGACAGGGAGAGCTTTCTTT. Translation: CASSFDETGRAFF. Filled out from reference TRBV7-2 and TRBJ1-1, the complete variable domain reads GAGVSQSPSNKVTEKGKDVELRCDPISGHTALYWYRQSLGQGLEFLIYFQGNSAPDKSGLPSDRFSAERTGGSVSTLTIQRTQQEDSAVYLCASSFDETGRAFFGQGTRLTVV.

The chain is built from TRBV6-5 and TRBJ1-1, with D perhaps matching TRBD1 (5 bases). Trimming cost V 5 bases and J 1 base, with 11 bases left between them. The CDR3 covers 14 residues. Germline loops: CDR1 MNHEY, CDR2 SVGAGI. The chain's CDR3 is CASSSQGQNTEAFF. The CDR3 coding sequence is TGTGCCAGCAGTAGCCAAGGACAGAACACTGAAGCTTTCTTT.

The CDR3 nucleotides are TGTGCCAGCAGCACGCCTGGGGGGGCGAGGGGGACTGAAGCTTTCTTT. This sequence encodes CASSTPGGARGTEAFF. The V and J genes are TRBV7-9 and TRBJ1-1; D is perhaps TRBD1 (6 bases). Trimming pared 5 bases from V and 5 bases from J, leaving 21 bases between. CDR3 size: 16 residues. Germline assignment: CDR1 SEHNR and CDR2 FQNEAQ (reference sequence).

The CDR3 region is CASSRQGLRNYGYTF. The DNA for the CDR3 is TGTGCCAGCAGTCGACAGGGCTTGAGGAACTATGGCTACACCTTC. J is TRBJ1-2 and V is TRBV28; TRBD1 matches 7 bases. V shed 5 bases, J shed 2 bases, and the junction held 8 bases outside the gene matches. There are 15 residues in the CDR3. Germline CDR1 MDHEN, CDR2 SYDVKM.

This clone was detected once. The chain combines TRBV4-3 with TRBJ2-1, with 11 bases identical to TRBD1. The length of the CDR3 is 17 residues. V was pared by 1 base and J by 5 bases, with 7 bases of the junction left unmatched. Germline V lookup: CDR1 LGHNA, CDR2 YSLEER. CDR3 bases: TGCGCCAGCAGCCAAGCGGTTTGGGGACAGGGGGACAATGAGCAGTTCTTC. It codes for CASSQAVWGQGDNEQFF.